One sample yielded the 5 T cell receptor beta chains listed below, sequenced in a study of T cell responses to AZD1222 COVID-19 vaccine. Produced via immunoSEQ multiplex PCR; TCRdb's table is partial and in-frame only. In the table there are some 150,000 clones, around 90% of which are singletons. Sequences were derived from peripheral blood, sampled 28 days after the second AZD1222 dose. The receptor source for this set is an adult who received the AZD1222 COVID-19 vaccine.

For the CDR3, the DNA is TGCGCCAGCAGCGGGACTAGCGGGGGAAACATTCAGTACTTC. Its translation: CASSGTSGGNIQYF. The chain recombines TRBV10-1 with TRBJ2-4, with 14 bases matching TRBD2. This CDR3 is 14 amino acids long. Germline V CDR1 and CDR2: WNHNN, SYGVQD (reference sequence). Trimming took 6 bases from V and 6 from J; bases not matched to a gene: 1.

This rearrangement joins TRBV2 to TRBJ1-5; D ambiguous. There are 13 residues in the CDR3. V lost 6 bases, J lost 4 bases, and 10 bases lay in between. Germline-derived CDR1 and CDR2 are SNHLY and FYNNEI. The CDR3 sequence: CASRENLNQPQHF. CDR3 sequence (DNA): TGTGCCAGCAGGGAGAACTTAAATCAGCCCCAGCATTTT. Based on the CDR3 plus reference TRBV2 and TRBJ1-5, the full variable domain is EPEVTQTPSHQVTQMGQEVILRCVPISNHLYFYWYRQILGQKVEFLVSFYNNEISEKSEIFDDQFSVERPDGSNFTLKIRSTKLEDSAMYFCASRENLNQPQHFGDGTRLSIL.

The chain uses TRBV5-1 and TRBJ2-2; 12 bases align to TRBD2. In germline, CDR1 is SGHRS, CDR2 YFSETQ. The CDR3 loop spans 19 amino acids. After removal of 0 bases from V and 4 bases from J, the junction contained 10 bases not matched to a gene. CDR3 DNA: TGCGCCAGCAGCTTGGCCGCGACTAGCGGGAGTACCGGCACCGGGGAGCTGTTTTTT. Its translation is CASSLAATSGSTGTGELFF. The full variable domain, its missing parts supplied by reference TRBV5-1 and TRBJ2-2, is KAGVTQTPRYLIKTRGQQVTLSCSPISGHRSVSWYQQTPGQGLQFLFEYFSETQRNKGNFPGRFSGRQFSNSRSEMNVSTLELGDSALYLCASSLAATSGSTGTGELFFGEGSRLTVL.

The table lists this clone with a count of one. V usage is TRBV19 and J usage is TRBJ2-5; 12 bases line up with TRBD2. CDR1 and CDR2 (germline): LNHDA, SQIVND (reference sequence). The CDR3 spans 14 residues. J lost 5 bases, V lost 5 bases, and 3 bases had no gene match. The CDR3 region is CASSQTSGGETQYF. CDR3 DNA sequence: TGTGCCAGTAGTCAGACTAGCGGGGGCGAGACCCAGTACTTC.

This sequence joins TRBV5-1 and TRBJ1-3; the match to TRBD1 covers 7 bases. Unmatched junction bases numbered 7, after V lost 4 bases and J lost 0 bases. Germline V CDR1 and CDR2: SGHRS, YFSETQ. This CDR3 has 16 amino acids. CDR3 nucleotides: TGCGCCAGCAGCGATCAATCAGGGGGCTCTGGAAACACCATATATTTT. Residues: CASSDQSGGSGNTIYF. The entire variable domain, with the rest obtained from reference TRBV5-1 and TRBJ1-3, is as follows: KAGVTQTPRYLIKTRGQQVTLSCSPISGHRSVSWYQQTPGQGLQFLFEYFSETQRNKGNFPGRFSGRQFSNSRSEMNVSTLELGDSALYLCASSDQSGGSGNTIYFGEGSWLTVV.